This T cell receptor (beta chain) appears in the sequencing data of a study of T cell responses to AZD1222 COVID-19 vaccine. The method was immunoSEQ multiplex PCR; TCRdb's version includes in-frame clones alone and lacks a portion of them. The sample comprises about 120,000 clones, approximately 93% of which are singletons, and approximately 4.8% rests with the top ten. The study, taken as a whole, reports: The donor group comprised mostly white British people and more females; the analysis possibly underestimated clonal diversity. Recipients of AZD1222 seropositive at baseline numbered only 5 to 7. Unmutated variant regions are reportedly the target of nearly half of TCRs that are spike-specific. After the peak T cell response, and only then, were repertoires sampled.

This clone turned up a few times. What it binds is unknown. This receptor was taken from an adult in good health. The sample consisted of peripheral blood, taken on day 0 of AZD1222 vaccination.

CDR3 nucleotide sequence: TGTGCCAGCAGTTACGACAGCAACACTGAAGCTTTCTTT. The encoded protein is CASSYDSNTEAFF. The gene calls are TRBV6-4 and TRBJ1-1, with D possibly matching TRBD1 (5 bases). This CDR3 has 13 residues. Germline CDR1 reads MRHNA; CDR2 reads SNTAGT. V was pared by 5 bases and J by 2 bases, with 9 bases between.